This TCR beta chain is from a study of beta chain features in type 1 diabetes. At the level of the study: No age, gender or cell yield differences were seen between patients and healthy donors. General study findings and limits: The similarity of naive, central memory and Treg TCRB repertoires appeared greater among patients than among healthy donors.

About this clone: The antigen is unknown.

V shed 0 bases and J shed 4 bases, with 12 bases lying between them. CDR3 length equals 15 residues. Germline V gene sequence: CDR1 KGHSH, CDR2 LQKENI. Expressed TCRB transcripts were sequenced after all isolated RNA was converted to cDNA. Profiling relied on immunoSEQ multiplex PCR, and the TCRdb table lists in-frame clones only, not all of them. The sample yields roughly 150,000 clones, over 8.5% seen once. Sequenced sample: central memory CD4+ T cells from blood. The clonotype was recovered from a man aged 18 to 29 in good health. The chain couples TRBV18 to TRBJ1-1, with D unresolved. CDR3 protein: CASSPPSRRGTEAFF. CDR3 DNA: TGTGCCAGCTCACCACCGAGCCGGCGGGGCACTGAAGCTTTCTTT.